This T cell receptor (beta chain) appears in the sequencing data of a study of cytomegalovirus exposure and HLA in healthy donors. The study ran its PCR with 60 Vbeta and 13 Jbeta primers. TCRdb keeps only in-frame clones here, not all; method: immunoSEQ multiplex PCR. The sample has under 200,000 clones, around 84% seen once. The CDR3 spans 15 residues. J was trimmed by 4 bases and V by 1 base; bases with no gene match: 6. Germline V CDR1 and CDR2: GTSNPN, SVGIG (reference sequence). This rearrangement joins TRBV30 to TRBJ2-1, with 8 bases matching TRBD2. Specimen: PBMCs. The receptor was isolated from a male donor in good health and CMV-seropositive. CDR3 protein: CAWSAEREWYNEQFF. The CDR3 nucleotides are TGTGCCTGGAGTGCTGAGCGGGAGTGGTACAATGAGCAGTTCTTC.